This T cell receptor beta chain was found in a study of blood T cell repertoires in COVID-19 (dated by TCRdb to the early 2020s). Broadly, across the study: Collaborator samples came from the United States, Italy and Spain and covered acute and convalescent phases of COVID-19. The prospective study material was composed of cDNA or gDNA derived from T cells, B-cell-depleted T cells, or PBMCs. The dataset comprised deeply sampled blood TCRbeta repertoires from subjects exposed to, actively infected with, or recovered from COVID-19. The repertoires were made available in a free public database intended to serve as a resource for research on the immune response to SARS-CoV-2. Samples were obtained from the ongoing ImmuneRACE study (first 160 participants) and from over 1,000 subjects provided by 6 global collaborators. A de-identified subject ID, COVID-19 status, age in years and sex were almost always included in the sample metadata. HLA class I and class II types, where available, came from metadata supplied by the sample provider rather than from assay-based typing.

Collaborating institutions collected whole blood in K2EDTA tubes following their own protocols. For TCRbeta analysis, collaborators shipped samples in one of three forms: frozen whole blood, isolated PBMCs, or DNA extracted from either of those sample types. As for this clone: Its antigen is not yet known. The input lacks base qualities; no much larger clone sits a single base away.

The immunoSEQ Assay, a bias-controlled multiplex PCR, was used to amplify TCRbeta CDR3 regions from genomic DNA. The original methods were these. The number of nucleated cells in each sample was estimated from the amplification of reference gene primers within the assay. To quantify the absolute abundance of each unique TCRbeta CDR3 rearrangement, sequence reads were collapsed and filtered. Productive Simpson clonality was computed per sample as the square root of Simpson's diversity index over productive rearrangements. In its TCRdb copy, this immuneACCESS table keeps in-frame sequences only and misses some clones. Where compared with another copy, unresolved V genes explain less than half of these, and the others have no known cause. That table furnishes V, J and clone size, whereas the DNA furnished D and trimming. The sample table records 130,000 or so clones; under 90% of these occur just once. The top ten hold roughly an eighth of the sample.

What the work shows at the level of the full study, not this receptor alone: Clinical and demographic metadata were provided uncurated, with the amount varying by source and participant.

CDR1 and CDR2 are read off the germline V gene as KGHSH and LQKENI. The germline V end is reduced by 3 bases and the J end by 5 bases; junction bases left unmatched: 12. The CDR3 goes from the cysteine to the phenylalanine over 17 residues. The entry retains the CDR3 DNA only, 51 bases that are in frame from base 1. Sequenced material: peripheral blood. The sequence was collected from a woman aged 55-75 years with acute or convalescent COVID-19. The receptor chain draws on TRBV18 and TRBJ1-1, with TRBD1 identical over 10 junction bases. The CDR3 here reads CASSPDGYGTGVTEAFF. In nucleotide form, the sequence is TGTGCCAGCTCACCTGACGGGTACGGGACAGGGGTGACTGAAGCTTTCTTT.